These 28 T cell receptor beta chains were sequenced from one sample in a study of blood T cells in healthy people across ages. Primers used in a second PCR of about 7 to 12 cycles were a sample-barcoded 5' primer and a J-beta primer mix. From the 5' RACE reads, TCRdb called clonotypes with MiXCR, one entry per CDR3 protein. Found here are fewer than 950,000 distinct CDR3 sequences, 35% to 40% of them singletons; the top ten hold 13%. Specimen: blood. These receptor sequences come from a man aged 18 to 30 in good health.

The sample holds many counts of this clonotype. The chain uses TRBV4-3 and TRBJ2-1; 10 nucleotides agree with TRBD1. The CDR3 is 16 amino acids. Germline V gene lookup returns CDR1 LGHNA and CDR2 YSLEER. V lost 4 bases, J lost 2 bases, and 5 bases stayed unmatched. CDR3 sequence: CASSRLTGGAYNEQFF. The CDR3 bases are TGCGCCAGCAGCCGTCTGACAGGGGGCGCCTACAATGAGCAGTTCTTC.

This clonotype was seen ten or more times. The V and J genes are TRBV7-6 and TRBJ2-1, with D perhaps TRBD1 or TRBD2 (5 bases each). Germline V lookup: CDR1 SGHVS, CDR2 FNYEAQ. This CDR3 comprises 16 residues. The V end lost 2 bases, the J end lost 0 bases, and 11 bases lay between the germline ends. This CDR3 is CASSLIGGYSYNEQFF. In DNA, the CDR3 is TGTGCCAGCAGCTTAATTGGGGGTTACTCCTACAATGAGCAGTTCTTC.

This chain uses TRBV9 with TRBJ1-1, with 7 nucleotides matching TRBD1. The CDR3 covers 14 residues. With V trimmed by 1 base and J by 5 bases, 5 bases remained unmatched. The germline CDR1 and CDR2 sequences are SGDLS and YYNGEE. The CDR3 region is CASSVSGRGTEAFF. CDR3 coding DNA: TGTGCCAGCAGCGTAAGTGGCAGGGGGACTGAAGCTTTCTTT.

The chain recombines TRBV29-1 with TRBJ1-5; TRBD1 might be the D (5 bases). The V and J ends lost 4 bases and 1 base respectively, with 8 bases between them. The CDR3 has 13 residues. Germline V gives CDR1 SQVTM, CDR2 ANQGSEA. The CDR3 nucleotides are TGCAGCGTTGCCAGGGAGAGCAATCAGCCCCAGCATTTT. Protein: CSVARESNQPQHF.

The chain couples TRBV20-1 to TRBJ1-2; 7 bases are shared with TRBD1. The ends lost 6 bases at V and 0 bases at J; junction bases unmatched: 4. The germline V gene has CDR1 DFQATT and CDR2 SNEGSKA (reference sequence). This CDR3 is built from 13 residues. In DNA, the CDR3 is TGCAGTGCCTCCGGGACAGCTAACTATGGCTACACCTTC. It codes for CSASGTANYGYTF.

A word on this clonotype: A read error is possible here, since a much larger clone lies one base away. The gene calls are TRBV4-3 and TRBJ1-4; D is ambiguous. CDR3 length equals 15 residues. CDR1 is LGHNA and CDR2 is YSLEER in the germline V gene. V lost 4 bases and J 1 base, leaving 10 bases between the germline ends. CDR3 DNA: TGCGCCAGCAGCCCTGACGTGCTAACTAATGAAAAACTGTTTTTT. It yields the protein CASSPDVLTNEKLFF.

This clonotype was detected a few times. The rearrangement links TRBV12-3 or TRBV12-4 to TRBJ2-2; TRBD2 matches at 12 bases. This CDR3 region has 17 residues. The V segment lost 4 bases and the J segment 1 base; nucleotides outside the gene matches: 4. For the CDR3, the DNA is TGTGCCAGCAGTTCTAGCGGGGGGGCCGGGAACACCGGGGAGCTGTTTTTT. Residues: CASSSSGGAGNTGELFF.

This clonotype was seen a few times. The chain carries TRBV20-1 and TRBJ2-1; D tentatively reads TRBD1 or TRBD2 (7 bases each). The germline CDR1 and CDR2 sequences are DFQATT and SNEGSKA (reference sequence). The CDR3 has 15 residues. The germline V and J ends were trimmed by 3 bases and 5 bases, with 17 bases remaining between them. The CDR3 DNA follows: TGCAGTGCTAGGAAGAGCGGGACAGTTAACAATGAGCAGTTCTTC. Its translation is CSARKSGTVNNEQFF.

This clonotype was seen a handful of times. The V call is TRBV12-3 or TRBV12-4, the J call TRBJ2-5; 7 nucleotides agree with TRBD2. This CDR3 is 14 amino acids long. V was pared by 6 bases and J by 5 bases, with 9 bases of the junction left unmatched. CDR3 nucleotide sequence: TGTGCCAGCAGCTCTACGACCGGGGGGGAGACCCAGTACTTC. Amino acids: CASSSTTGGETQYF.

This clonotype has only a few counts. The J gene is TRBJ2-7, the V gene TRBV5-1; 11 nucleotides align to TRBD1. The length of the CDR3 is 14 residues. The germline V gene has CDR1 SGHRS and CDR2 YFSETQ. Trimming cost V 2 bases and J 3 bases; bases outside gene matches: 1. CDR3 in DNA: TGCGCCAGCAGCTTTGGGACAGGGGGCTACGAGCAGTACTTC. Its protein product is CASSFGTGGYEQYF.

The chain links TRBV14 to TRBJ2-2, with D perhaps TRBD1 or TRBD2 (5 bases each). Trimming stripped 6 bases from V and 4 bases from J, with 18 bases between. CDR3 length equals 16 residues. Germline V gene data show CDR1 as SGHDN and CDR2 as FVKESK. The DNA of the CDR3 is TGTGCCAGCAGAGGAGGACACCGCTGGAGCACCGGGGAGCTGTTTTTT. This encodes CASRGGHRWSTGELFF.

This clonotype was picked up many times. The chain employs TRBV12-3 or TRBV12-4 and TRBJ2-1; 14 nucleotides agree with TRBD2. V lost 5 bases and J lost 4; bases outside the gene matches: 10. The CDR3 has 18 amino acids. CDR3 protein: CASSATSGGAGSYNEQFF. The CDR3 bases are TGTGCCAGCAGTGCGACTAGCGGGGGGGCGGGATCGTACAATGAGCAGTTCTTC.

The sample holds a few counts of this clonotype. Here the CDR3 DNA reads TGTGCCAGCAGCTTAAGGGGGGGACAGCTAGATACGCAGTATTTT. It specifies CASSLRGGQLDTQYF. The rearrangement uses TRBV7-3 and TRBJ2-3, with D perhaps being TRBD1 or TRBD2 (7 bases each). The V gene's germline CDR1 is SGHTA and CDR2 FQGTGA. This CDR3 comprises 15 residues. Trimming removed 1 base at V and 5 bases at J, with 13 bases between.

This clonotype was counted only a few times. The chain is built from TRBV5-5 and TRBJ2-5; D not certain. The CDR3 totals 15 residues. CDR1 is SGHKS, CDR2 YYEKEE, per germline (reference sequence). Trimming pared 0 bases from V and 1 base from J, leaving 10 bases between. CDR3 coding DNA: TGTGCCAGCAGCTTGGAAGCCGACACCCAAGAGACCCAGTACTTC. It yields the protein CASSLEADTQETQYF.

This clonotype appeared many times. The chain carries TRBV20-1 and TRBJ1-1; D gene uncertain. The ends were cut back, 6 bases at V and 3 bases at J, with 14 bases in the middle. The CDR3 spans 13 residues. Germline assignment: CDR1 DFQATT and CDR2 SNEGSKA (reference sequence). The CDR3 spells CSAETRKDTEAFF. CDR3 DNA: TGCAGTGCAGAAACGCGGAAGGACACTGAAGCTTTCTTT.

As DNA, the CDR3 is TGTGCCAGCAGCTTAGAGGGCCTCACCAATTCACCCCTCCACTTT. Encoded protein: CASSLEGLTNSPLHF. This chain connects TRBV7-9 to TRBJ1-6, with D hard to call. Germline CDR1 SEHNR, CDR2 FQNEAQ (reference sequence). There are 15 residues in the CDR3. Trimming cost V 1 base and J 7 bases, with 11 bases left between them. Full variable domain (remainder filled in from reference TRBV7-9 and TRBJ1-6): DTGVSQNPRHKITKRGQNVTFRCDPISEHNRLYWYRQTLGQGPEFLTYFQNEAQLEKSRLLSDRFSAERPKGSFSTLEIQRTEQGDSAMYLCASSLEGLTNSPLHFGNGTRLTVT.

The chain has TRBV12-3 or TRBV12-4 and TRBJ1-5, with 8 nucleotides matching TRBD1. The V gene end was trimmed by 6 bases and the J gene end by 2 bases; junction bases not matched to a gene: 18. CDR3 size: 19 residues. The CDR3 DNA reads TGTGCCAGCAGCCTTTCCCAGGGGGCTCGAGTACACGGCAATCAGCCCCAGCATTTT. It is translated as CASSLSQGARVHGNQPQHF.

This clonotype was observed a few times. The chain uses TRBV29-1 and TRBJ2-1, with TRBD2 as a possible D gene (5 bases). V was clipped by 3 bases and J by 7 bases, with 10 bases between them. Germline lookup yields CDR1 SQVTM and CDR2 ANQGSEA. The length of the CDR3 is 12 residues. DNA for the CDR3: TGCAGCGTTGATATGGAGGCAAATGAGCAGTTCTTC. Amino acid sequence: CSVDMEANEQFF.

This clonotype was observed many times. The chain combines TRBV2 with TRBJ2-6; TRBD1 matches 9 bases. Germline V gene sequence: CDR1 SNHLY, CDR2 FYNNEI. The CDR3 runs to 18 residues. Unmatched junction bases numbered 7, after V lost 4 bases and J lost 0 bases. CDR3: CASSGDRAFSSGANVLTF. The CDR3 DNA sequence: TGTGCCAGCAGTGGGGACAGGGCATTTAGCTCTGGGGCCAACGTCCTGACTTTC.

This clonotype was seen more than once but under ten times. This chain uses TRBV27 with TRBJ2-1; maybe TRBD2 (5 bases). The CDR3 length is 15 residues. Trimming left V 5 bases short and J 3 bases short, with 14 bases between. From germline, CDR1 is MNHEY and CDR2 SMNVEV (reference sequence). The CDR3, as DNA: TGTGCCAGCAGTCCATCGGGGATCCACTACAATGAGCAGTTCTTC. It yields the protein CASSPSGIHYNEQFF.

This clonotype was counted between two and nine times. The chain joins TRBV5-1 to TRBJ2-2; TRBD1 agrees at 7 bases. The length of the CDR3 is 15 residues. Germline assignment: CDR1 SGHRS and CDR2 YFSETQ. The V segment lost 4 bases and the J segment 2 bases; nucleotides outside the gene matches: 5. The CDR3 spells CASSAGTANTGELFF. In nucleotides, the CDR3 is TGCGCCAGCAGCGCCGGGACAGCTAACACCGGGGAGCTGTTTTTT.

The chain combines TRBV10-3 with TRBJ2-3, with TRBD2 identical over 7 bases. The CDR3 length is 15 residues. Trimming at V came to 4 bases and at J to 2 bases, leaving 6 bases not matched to a gene. From germline, CDR1 is ENHRY and CDR2 SYGVKD. CDR3 amino acids: CAISGGGTTTDTQYF. CDR3 nucleotides: TGTGCCATCAGTGGGGGGGGGACTACCACAGATACGCAGTATTTT.

The rearrangement links TRBV5-1 to TRBJ2-5; tentative D call: TRBD1 (6 bases). The DNA matches TRBJ2-1 better at its end, which makes the J call doubtful. The germline V gene encodes CDR1 SGHRS and CDR2 YFSETQ. The CDR3 loop spans 12 amino acids. Here the CDR3 DNA reads TGCGCCAGCAGCGCACACAGGGAGACCCAGTTCTTC. Translating it yields CASSAHRETQFF.

The sample holds a few counts of this clonotype. Written as DNA, the CDR3 is TGTGCCATCACGGAGGCCGTAATAGCGGGGGTGAACACAGATACGCAGTATTTT. Amino acids: CAITEAVIAGVNTDTQYF. The chain joins TRBV10-3 to TRBJ2-3; 9 bases are a match to TRBD2. Germline CDR1 reads ENHRY; CDR2 reads SYGVKD. CDR3 size: 18 residues. Trimming removed 7 bases from V and 2 bases from J; junction bases left unmatched: 16.

A few counts support this clonotype. J is TRBJ2-1 and V is TRBV6-4, with TRBD2 matching 7 bases. The V and J ends lost 9 bases and 7 bases, in that order; junction bases with no gene match: 15. This CDR3 is 15 amino acids long. Germline assignment: CDR1 MRHNA and CDR2 SNTAGT. The CDR3 loop is CASRVTAGPGNEQFF. In DNA form, the CDR3 reads TGTGCCAGTCGAGTGACAGCGGGGCCGGGGAATGAGCAGTTCTTC.

At least ten counts were recorded for this clonotype. V is TRBV6-6 and J is TRBJ2-3, with D possibly being TRBD2 (6 bases). Germline lookup yields CDR1 MNHNY and CDR2 SVGAGI (reference sequence). Trimming took off 2 bases at V and 1 base at J, with 13 bases between the two ends. The CDR3 totals 16 residues. The CDR3 DNA reads as TGTGCCAGCAGTTACGCTCGGGGGACTCGCACAGATACGCAGTATTTT. Protein product: CASSYARGTRTDTQYF.

The J gene is TRBJ2-7, the V gene TRBV6-6; 7 bases map to TRBD1. V gave up 6 bases and J gave up 7 bases; unmatched junction bases: 18. Germline V gene lookup returns CDR1 MNHNY and CDR2 SVGAGI (reference sequence). The CDR3 runs 16 residues. CDR3 loop: CASRPAGGIVVNEQYF. In DNA form, the CDR3 reads TGTGCCAGCAGACCTGCAGGGGGTATAGTAGTGAATGAGCAGTACTTC.

The V and J genes are TRBV29-1 and TRBJ2-5, with 9 bases lining up with TRBD2. The CDR3 is 14 residues long. The V and J ends lost 1 base and 5 bases, in that order; junction bases with no gene match: 5. Germline V CDR1 and CDR2: SQVTM, ANQGSEA. The DNA for the CDR3 is TGCAGCGTTGAAGTAGCGGGGGCCAAGGAGACCCAGTACTTC. This codes for CSVEVAGAKETQYF. The full variable domain, rest sourced from reference TRBV29-1 and TRBJ2-5, is SAVISQKPSRDICQRGTSLTIQCQVDSQVTMMFWYRQQPGQSLTLIATANQGSEATYESGFVIDKFPISRPNLTFSTLTVSNMSPEDSSIYLCSVEVAGAKETQYFGPGTRLLVL.